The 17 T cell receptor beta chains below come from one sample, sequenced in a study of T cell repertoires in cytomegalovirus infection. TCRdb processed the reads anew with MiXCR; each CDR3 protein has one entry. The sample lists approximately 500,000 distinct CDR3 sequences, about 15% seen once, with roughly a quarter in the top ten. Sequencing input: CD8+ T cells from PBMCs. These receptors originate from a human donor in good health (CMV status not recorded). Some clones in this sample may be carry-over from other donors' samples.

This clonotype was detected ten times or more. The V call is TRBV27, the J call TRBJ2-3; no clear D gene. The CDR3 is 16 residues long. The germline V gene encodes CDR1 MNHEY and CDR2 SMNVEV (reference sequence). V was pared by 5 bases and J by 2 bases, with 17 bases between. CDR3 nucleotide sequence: TGTGCCAGCAGTCCACCCGGTCTCGGAGTCACAGATACGCAGTATTTT. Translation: CASSPPGLGVTDTQYF.

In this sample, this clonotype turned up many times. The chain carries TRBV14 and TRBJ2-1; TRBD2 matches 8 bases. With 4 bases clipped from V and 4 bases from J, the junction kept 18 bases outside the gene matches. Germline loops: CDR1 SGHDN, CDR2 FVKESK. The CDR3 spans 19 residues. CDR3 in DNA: TGTGCCAGCAGCCCAGATCAGTTGGCTAGCGGGCAGACGTACAATGAGCAGTTCTTC. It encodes CASSPDQLASGQTYNEQFF.

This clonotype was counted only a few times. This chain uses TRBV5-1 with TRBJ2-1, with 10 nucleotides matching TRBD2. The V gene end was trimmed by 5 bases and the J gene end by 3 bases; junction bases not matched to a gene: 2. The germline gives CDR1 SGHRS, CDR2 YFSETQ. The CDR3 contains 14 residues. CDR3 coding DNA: TGCGCCAGCAGAACTAGCGGGGACTACAATGAGCAGTTCTTC. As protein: CASRTSGDYNEQFF.

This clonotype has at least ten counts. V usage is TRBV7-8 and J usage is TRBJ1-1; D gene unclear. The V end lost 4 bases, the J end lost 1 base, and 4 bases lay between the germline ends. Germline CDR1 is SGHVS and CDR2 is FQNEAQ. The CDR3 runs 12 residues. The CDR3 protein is CASSSQNTEAFF. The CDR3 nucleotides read TGTGCCAGCAGCTCACAGAACACTGAAGCTTTCTTT.

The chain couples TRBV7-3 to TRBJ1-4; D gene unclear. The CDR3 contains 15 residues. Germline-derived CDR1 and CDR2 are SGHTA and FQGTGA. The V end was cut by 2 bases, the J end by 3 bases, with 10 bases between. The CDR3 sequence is CASSLSGNSNEKLFF. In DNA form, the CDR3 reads TGTGCCAGCAGCTTATCGGGGAACTCTAATGAAAAACTGTTTTTT.

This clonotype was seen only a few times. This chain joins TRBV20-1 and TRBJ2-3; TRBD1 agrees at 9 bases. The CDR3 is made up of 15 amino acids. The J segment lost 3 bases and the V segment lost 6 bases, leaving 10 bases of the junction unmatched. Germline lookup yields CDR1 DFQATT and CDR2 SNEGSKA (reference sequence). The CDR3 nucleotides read TGCAGTGCGAAAAGACAGGGGGGATTAACAGATACGCAGTATTTT. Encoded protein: CSAKRQGGLTDTQYF.

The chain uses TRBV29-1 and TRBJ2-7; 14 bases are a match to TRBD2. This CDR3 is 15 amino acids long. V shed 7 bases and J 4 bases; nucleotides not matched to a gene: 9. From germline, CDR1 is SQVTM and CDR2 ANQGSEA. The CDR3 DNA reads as TGCAGCGCCGGGACTAGCGGGAGAAGGAATTACGAGCAGTACTTC. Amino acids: CSAGTSGRRNYEQYF.

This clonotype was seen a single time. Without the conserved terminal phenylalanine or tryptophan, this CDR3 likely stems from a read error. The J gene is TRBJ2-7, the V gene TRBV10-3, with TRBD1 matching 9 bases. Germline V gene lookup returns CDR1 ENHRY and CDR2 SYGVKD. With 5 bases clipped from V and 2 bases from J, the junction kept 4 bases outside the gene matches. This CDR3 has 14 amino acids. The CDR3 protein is CAISTDRGAYEQYL. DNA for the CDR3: TGTGCCATCAGTACGGACAGGGGTGCCTACGAGCAGTACTTA.

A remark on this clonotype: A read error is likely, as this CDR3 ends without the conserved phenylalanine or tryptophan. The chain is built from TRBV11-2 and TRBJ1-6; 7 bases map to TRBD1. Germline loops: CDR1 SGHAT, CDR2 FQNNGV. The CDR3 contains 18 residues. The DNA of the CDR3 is TGTGCTAGCAGCTTAGTATGGAAAAGGGGGCAAGATAATTCACCCCTCCACTTA. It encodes CASSLVWKRGQDNSPLHL.

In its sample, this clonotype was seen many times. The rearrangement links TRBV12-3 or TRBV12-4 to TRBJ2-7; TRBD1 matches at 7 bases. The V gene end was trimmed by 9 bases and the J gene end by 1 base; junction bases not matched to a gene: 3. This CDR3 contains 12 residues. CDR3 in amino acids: CASSDRSYEQYF. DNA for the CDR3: TGTGCCAGTTCGGACAGGTCCTACGAGCAGTACTTC.

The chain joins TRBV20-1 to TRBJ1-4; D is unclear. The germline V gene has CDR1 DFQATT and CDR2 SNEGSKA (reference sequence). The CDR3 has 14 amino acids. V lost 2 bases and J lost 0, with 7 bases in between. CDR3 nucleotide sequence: TGCAGTGCTAGACCGGGAACAACTAATGAAAAACTGTTTTTT. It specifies CSARPGTTNEKLFF.

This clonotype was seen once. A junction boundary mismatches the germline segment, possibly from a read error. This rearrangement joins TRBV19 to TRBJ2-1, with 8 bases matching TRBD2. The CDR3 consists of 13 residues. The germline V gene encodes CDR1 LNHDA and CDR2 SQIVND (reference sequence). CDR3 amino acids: CASMREAYNELFF. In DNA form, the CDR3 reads TGTGCCAGTATGCGGGAGGCCTACAATGAGCTGTTCTTC.

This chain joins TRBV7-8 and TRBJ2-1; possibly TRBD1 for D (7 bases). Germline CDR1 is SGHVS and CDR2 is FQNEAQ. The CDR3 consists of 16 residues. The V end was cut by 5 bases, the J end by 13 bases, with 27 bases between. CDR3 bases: TGTGCCAGCAGCCAGGGTGCGGAGGGGGCCCACAATTATCAGTTCTTC. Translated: CASSQGAEGAHNYQFF.

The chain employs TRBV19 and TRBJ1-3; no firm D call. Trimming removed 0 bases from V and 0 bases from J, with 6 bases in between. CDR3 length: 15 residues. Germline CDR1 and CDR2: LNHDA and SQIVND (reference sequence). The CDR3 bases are TGTGCCAGTAGTATAGACAGCGCCTCTGGAAACACCATATATTTT. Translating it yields CASSIDSASGNTIYF.

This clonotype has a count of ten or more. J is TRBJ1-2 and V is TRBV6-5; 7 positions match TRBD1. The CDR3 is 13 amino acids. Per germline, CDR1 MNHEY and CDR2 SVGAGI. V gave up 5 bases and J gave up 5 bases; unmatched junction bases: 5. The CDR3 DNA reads TGTGCCAGCAGTCCCGACAGGGAGTATGGCTACACCTTC. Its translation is CASSPDREYGYTF.

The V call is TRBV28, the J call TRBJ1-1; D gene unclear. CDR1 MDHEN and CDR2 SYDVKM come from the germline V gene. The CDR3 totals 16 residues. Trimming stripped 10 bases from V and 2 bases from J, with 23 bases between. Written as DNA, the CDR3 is TGTGCCACCACCTGGGGTTACTCGGAACCCAACACTGAAGCTTTCTTT. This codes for CATTWGYSEPNTEAFF.

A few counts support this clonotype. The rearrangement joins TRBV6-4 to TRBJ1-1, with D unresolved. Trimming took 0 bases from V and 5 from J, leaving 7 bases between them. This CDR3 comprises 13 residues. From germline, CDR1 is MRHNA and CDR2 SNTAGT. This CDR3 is CASSDSLGTEAFF. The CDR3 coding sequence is TGTGCCAGCAGTGACTCGCTAGGGACTGAAGCTTTCTTT.